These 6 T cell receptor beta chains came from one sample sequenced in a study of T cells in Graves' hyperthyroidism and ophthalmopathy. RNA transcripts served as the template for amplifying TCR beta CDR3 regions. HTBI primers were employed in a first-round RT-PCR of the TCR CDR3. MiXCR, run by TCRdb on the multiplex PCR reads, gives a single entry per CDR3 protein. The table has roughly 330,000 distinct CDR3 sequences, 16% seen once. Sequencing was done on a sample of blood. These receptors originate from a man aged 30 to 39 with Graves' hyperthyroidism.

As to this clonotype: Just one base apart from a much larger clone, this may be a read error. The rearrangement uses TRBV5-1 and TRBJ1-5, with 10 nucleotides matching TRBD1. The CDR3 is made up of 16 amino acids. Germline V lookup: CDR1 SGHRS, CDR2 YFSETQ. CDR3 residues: CASSLGTGGSNQPLHF. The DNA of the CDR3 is TGCGCCAGCAGCTTGGGGACAGGGGGTAGCAATCAGCCCCTGCATTTT.

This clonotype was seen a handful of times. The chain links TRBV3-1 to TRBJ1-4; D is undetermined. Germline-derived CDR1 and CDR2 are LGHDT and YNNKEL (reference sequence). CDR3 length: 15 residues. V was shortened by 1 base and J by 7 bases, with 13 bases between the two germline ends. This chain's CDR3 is CASSQGPGPREKLFF. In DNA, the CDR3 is TGTGCCAGCAGCCAAGGTCCCGGGCCGCGTGAAAAACTGTTTTTT.

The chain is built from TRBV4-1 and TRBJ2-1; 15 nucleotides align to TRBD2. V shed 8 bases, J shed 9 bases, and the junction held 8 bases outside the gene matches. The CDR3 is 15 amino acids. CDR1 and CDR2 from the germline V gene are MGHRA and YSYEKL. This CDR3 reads CASRPGLAGGGEQFF. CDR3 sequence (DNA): TGCGCCAGCCGACCGGGACTAGCGGGAGGAGGTGAGCAGTTCTTC.

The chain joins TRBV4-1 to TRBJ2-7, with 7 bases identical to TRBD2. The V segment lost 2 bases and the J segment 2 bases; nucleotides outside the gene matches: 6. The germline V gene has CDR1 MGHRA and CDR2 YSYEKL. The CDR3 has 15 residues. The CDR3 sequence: CASSQSAGKAYEQYF. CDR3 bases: TGCGCCAGCAGCCAATCAGCGGGAAAGGCCTACGAGCAGTACTTC.

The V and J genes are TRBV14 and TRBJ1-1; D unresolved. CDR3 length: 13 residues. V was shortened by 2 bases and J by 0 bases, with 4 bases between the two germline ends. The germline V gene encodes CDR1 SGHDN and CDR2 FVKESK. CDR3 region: CASSQTLNTEAFF. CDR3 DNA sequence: TGTGCCAGCAGCCAAACATTGAACACTGAAGCTTTCTTT.

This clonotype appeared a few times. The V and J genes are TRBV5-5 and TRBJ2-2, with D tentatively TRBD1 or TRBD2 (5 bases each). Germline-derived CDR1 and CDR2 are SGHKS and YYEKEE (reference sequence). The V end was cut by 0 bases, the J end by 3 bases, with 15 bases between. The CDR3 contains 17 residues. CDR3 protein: CASSLGIPGPYTGELFF. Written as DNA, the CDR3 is TGTGCCAGCAGCTTGGGTATCCCGGGACCTTACACCGGGGAGCTGTTTTTT.